Listed below are T cell receptor beta chains from one sample, sequenced in a study of identical twins. TCRdb fed the 5' RACE reads into MiXCR, producing one record per CDR3 protein. The table records about 570,000 distinct CDR3 sequences, 9% to 10% of them present only once. The same data also went into a second study, on yellow fever vaccine responses in identical twins.

The specimen sequenced was PBMCs. The receptors were sampled from a woman in her late teens or twenties in good health. Each CDR3 is given without its conserved first and last residue. Clone size is not always given. Where it is, it says once, few, many or a class for expanded clones.

>TRBV20-1|few|TRBJ2-3
SASGLGGSTNTQY
>TRBV28|.|TRBJ1-1
ASSLKGSNTEAF
>TRBV14|.|TRBJ2-5
ASSRSSGTETQY
>TRBV12-3/TRBV12-4|many|TRBJ1-2
ASSLDRGGYT
>TRBV15|many|TRBJ2-1
ATSREDYYNEQF
>TRBV7-6|.|TRBJ2-7
ASSLGTSVNEQY
>TRBV20-1|.|TRBJ2-5
SARDSVAQY
>TRBV9|few|TRBJ2-7
ASSVGGNYEQY
>TRBV20-1|few|TRBJ2-7
SATKGASPYEQY
>TRBV5-6|few|TRBJ1-4
ASSFGQGQNEKLF
>TRBV12-3/TRBV12-4|.|TRBJ2-3
ASSPIVAGLGDTQY
>TRBV4-3|few|TRBJ2-1
ASSPTRASGLYNEQF
>TRBV4-2|few|TRBJ1-1
ASSQDGTASFAF
>TRBV20-1|few|TRBJ2-3
SARHVTDTQY
>TRBV6-2/TRBV6-3|.|TRBJ2-2
ASSATTGLTGELF
>TRBV28|.|TRBJ1-2
ASSLSIRYGYT
>TRBV13|.|TRBJ2-1
ASSPIQGQGNEQF
>TRBV7-2|few|TRBJ2-5
ASSLRRGFETQY
>TRBV3-1|.|TRBJ2-1
ASSPSGSPYNEQF
>TRBV20-1|many|TRBJ2-5
SARWTGQETQY
>TRBV7-9|.|TRBJ1-1
ASSLTGQAYLNTEAF
>TRBV29-1|many|TRBJ2-1
SVVTSGGSAQF
>TRBV4-3|many|TRBJ1-2
ASSQAQGAYGYT
>TRBV9|.|TRBJ2-5
ASSVGEAGGLMETQY
>TRBV27|many|TRBJ2-7
ASSLGAGAYEQY
>TRBV24-1|many|TRBJ1-1
ATIRDGIEAF
>TRBV28|.|TRBJ2-7
ASSLLVGQGVPYEQY
>TRBV12-3/TRBV12-4|many|TRBJ2-3
ASSFRSTDTQY
>TRBV20-1|few|TRBJ2-1
SARRVLAGGILRDYNEQF
>TRBV29-1|many|TRBJ2-7
SVAGFPRNYEQY
>TRBV11-2|.|TRBJ2-2
ASSSLGQGVIGELF
>TRBV12-3/TRBV12-4|few|TRBJ2-1
ASSLRDQKYNEQF
>TRBV7-2|many|TRBJ1-2
ASSLVKSDHYGYT